This record concerns one T cell receptor beta chain sequence. Its antigen is not identified. The data are from a study of CD8+ T cells in alopecia areata. General study points: Although TCR sharing was seen in mice, sharing across patients was less clear, possibly for HLA-related reasons.

Documented treatment: oral pan-JAK inhibitor, 5-10 mg twice daily. RNA extraction was followed by reverse transcription into cDNA, which acted as the sequencing template. Measured with immunoSEQ multiplex PCR; TCRdb has only the in-frame clones, and not every one. The sample consists of 200,000 or so clones, around two fifths of them appearing once. The CDR3 sequence is 16 residues long. Germline V gene data show CDR1 as SGHRS and CDR2 as YFSETQ. The V gene end was trimmed by 0 bases and the J gene end by 4 bases; junction bases not matched to a gene: 3. This specimen was CD4+ T cells sorted from blood, taken around week 30, from a patient treated with tofacitinib. The clonotype originates from a human donor with alopecia areata. The J gene is TRBJ2-5, the V gene TRBV5-1; 13 bases match TRBD2. The CDR3 region is CASSLEGLAGAETQYF. The DNA for the CDR3 is TGCGCCAGCAGCTTGGAAGGACTAGCGGGGGCAGAGACCCAGTACTTC.